Listed below are T cell receptor beta chains from one sample, sequenced in a study of T-cell memory formation after mild COVID-19. TCRdb redid the calling of the 5' RACE reads with MiXCR, one entry per CDR3 protein. The table lists about 110,000 distinct CDR3 sequences, around 11% of them singletons. The sequenced sample consisted of PBMCs or a T cell subset sorted from them (not recorded which). The source is an adult woman who had mild COVID-19 (a few samples of this study predate the infection). Cell type and time point are not known. Each CDR3 is given with its conserved first and last residue. D genes are given only for firm matches. The listing skips clone size in some rows; elsewhere it reads once, few, many or a size class.

abundance: many; j_gene: TRBJ2-1; v_gene: TRBV3-1; d_gene: .; CDR3nt: TGTGCCAGCAGCCAAGACGCCTCTAGCTTACCCTACAATGAGCAGTTCTTC; CDR3aa: CASSQDASSLPYNEQFF
abundance: few; j_gene: TRBJ2-1; v_gene: TRBV5-6; d_gene: .; CDR3nt: TGTGCCAGCAGCTTCGCGGGTACCGACTACAATGAGCAGTTCTTC; CDR3aa: CASSFAGTDYNEQFF
abundance: few; j_gene: TRBJ2-3; v_gene: TRBV5-5; d_gene: TRBD1; CDR3nt: TGTGCCAGCAGCTTGGGGCCCGGGACAGGGTCCACAGATACGCAGTATTTT; CDR3aa: CASSLGPGTGSTDTQYF
abundance: .; j_gene: TRBJ2-7; v_gene: TRBV20-1; d_gene: .; CDR3nt: TGCAGTGCTAGAGGCAGGGGTGGGTACGAGCAGTACTTC; CDR3aa: CSARGRGGYEQYF
abundance: many; j_gene: TRBJ2-5; v_gene: TRBV7-8; d_gene: TRBD2; CDR3nt: TGTGCCAGCAGCTCTAGCGGGAGGGCCAGAGAGACCCAGTACTTC; CDR3aa: CASSSSGRARETQYF
abundance: few; j_gene: TRBJ2-2; v_gene: TRBV14; d_gene: TRBD2; CDR3nt: TGTGCCAGCAGCCAAGTCGCTAGCGGGAGGATCCCCGGGGAGCTGTTTTTT; CDR3aa: CASSQVASGRIPGELFF
abundance: few; j_gene: TRBJ2-7; v_gene: TRBV24-1; d_gene: .; CDR3nt: TGTGCCACCAGCGACAGGGAGGTCCCTCTTACGCAGCAGTACTTC; CDR3aa: CATSDREVPLTQQYF
abundance: few; j_gene: TRBJ2-7; v_gene: TRBV12-3/TRBV12-4; d_gene: .; CDR3nt: TGTGCCAGCAGTTTTGTGGAGAGGGCCGGCGAGCAGTACTTC; CDR3aa: CASSFVERAGEQYF
abundance: many; j_gene: TRBJ2-5; v_gene: TRBV29-1; d_gene: .; CDR3nt: TGCAGCGTTGAGGGCTGTCAAGAGACCCAGTACTTC; CDR3aa: CSVEGCQETQYF
abundance: .; j_gene: TRBJ1-1; v_gene: TRBV3-1; d_gene: .; CDR3nt: TGTGCCAGCGCCGAAGATTGGGGCTACGGCACTGAAGCTTTCTTT; CDR3aa: CASAEDWGYGTEAFF
abundance: few; j_gene: TRBJ2-1; v_gene: TRBV7-9; d_gene: .; CDR3nt: TGTGCCAGCAGCTTATCACCTAGCCCTAGGGATGAGCAGTTCTTC; CDR3aa: CASSLSPSPRDEQFF
abundance: few; j_gene: TRBJ2-7; v_gene: TRBV29-1; d_gene: .; CDR3nt: TGCAGCGTTGGTAGCCTGGGCGGAGGCTTCATCTACGAGCAGTACTTC; CDR3aa: CSVGSLGGGFIYEQYF
abundance: .; j_gene: TRBJ2-7; v_gene: TRBV11-2; d_gene: .; CDR3nt: TGTGCCAGCAGCTTAGTTGGGGACGGCCCCTACGAGCAGTACTTC; CDR3aa: CASSLVGDGPYEQYF
abundance: many; j_gene: TRBJ2-7; v_gene: TRBV7-9; d_gene: .; CDR3nt: TGTGCCAGCAGCTTAGGTGCCGAGAGTTACGAGCAGTACTTC; CDR3aa: CASSLGAESYEQYF
abundance: .; j_gene: TRBJ1-1; v_gene: TRBV25-1; d_gene: .; CDR3nt: TGTGCCAGCAGTGAATATGGCACTGAAGCTTTCTTT; CDR3aa: CASSEYGTEAFF
abundance: .; j_gene: TRBJ2-7; v_gene: TRBV12-3/TRBV12-4; d_gene: .; CDR3nt: TGTGCCAGCAGTTCCCCCAATCGGGCAGCCTACGAGCAGTACTTC; CDR3aa: CASSSPNRAAYEQYF
abundance: .; j_gene: TRBJ1-1; v_gene: TRBV27; d_gene: .; CDR3nt: TGTGCCGGCAGTTTTGGAGGGGACACTGAAGCTTTCTTT; CDR3aa: CAGSFGGDTEAFF
abundance: .; j_gene: TRBJ1-2; v_gene: TRBV6-5; d_gene: .; CDR3nt: TGTGCCAGCATGGGCCGAGTTCCCTGGGACAAAGGCGGCTACACCTTC; CDR3aa: CASMGRVPWDKGGYTF
abundance: once; j_gene: TRBJ1-1; v_gene: TRBV5-1; d_gene: TRBD1; CDR3nt: TGCGCCAGCAGCTCCGGGACAGGGAGGACTGAAGCTTTCTTT; CDR3aa: CASSSGTGRTEAFF
abundance: few; j_gene: TRBJ2-7; v_gene: TRBV7-9; d_gene: .; CDR3nt: TGTGCCAGCAGGCCCAGGGACGCTAGCTCCTACGAGCAGTACTTC; CDR3aa: CASRPRDASSYEQYF
abundance: few; j_gene: TRBJ1-1; v_gene: TRBV12-3/TRBV12-4; d_gene: .; CDR3nt: TGTGCCAGCAGCTCAACTTTTAAGGCGGCGACTGAAGCTTTCTTT; CDR3aa: CASSSTFKAATEAFF
abundance: few; j_gene: TRBJ1-1; v_gene: TRBV7-9; d_gene: .; CDR3nt: TGTGCCAGCAGCTCCTCCAGGGTATTGAACACTGAAGCTTTCTTT; CDR3aa: CASSSSRVLNTEAFF
abundance: .; j_gene: TRBJ1-1; v_gene: TRBV7-3; d_gene: .; CDR3nt: TGTGCCAGCAGCTTAACAACAGGCATGAACACTGAAGCTTTCTTT; CDR3aa: CASSLTTGMNTEAFF
abundance: .; j_gene: TRBJ2-7; v_gene: TRBV29-1; d_gene: .; CDR3nt: TGCAGCGTTGAGAAGACTAATACCTACGAGCAGTACTTC; CDR3aa: CSVEKTNTYEQYF
abundance: few; j_gene: TRBJ1-1; v_gene: TRBV7-9; d_gene: .; CDR3nt: TGTGCCAGCAGAACACCAGGAACTGAAGCTTTCTTT; CDR3aa: CASRTPGTEAFF
abundance: .; j_gene: TRBJ2-5; v_gene: TRBV4-1; d_gene: TRBD1; CDR3nt: TGCGCCAGCAGCCCGAGGACAGGGGCCCAAGAGACCCAGTACTTC; CDR3aa: CASSPRTGAQETQYF
abundance: once; j_gene: TRBJ2-7; v_gene: TRBV2; d_gene: .; CDR3nt: TGTGCCAGCAGCAGGGCAGGCCGACCCTACGAGCAGTACTTC; CDR3aa: CASSRAGRPYEQYF
abundance: many; j_gene: TRBJ2-7; v_gene: TRBV4-2; d_gene: TRBD1; CDR3nt: TGTGCCAGCAGCCGTGCCGGGACAGAAATCTCCTACGAGCAGTACTTC; CDR3aa: CASSRAGTEISYEQYF
abundance: few; j_gene: TRBJ1-3; v_gene: TRBV5-1; d_gene: .; CDR3nt: TGCGCCAGCAGCCCCGCCGGGACCATCTCTGGAAACACCATATATTTT; CDR3aa: CASSPAGTISGNTIYF
abundance: few; j_gene: TRBJ2-7; v_gene: TRBV4-2; d_gene: .; CDR3nt: TGTGCCAGCAGCCAAGATCTTTCCAGCGCGACCTACGAGCAGTACTTC; CDR3aa: CASSQDLSSATYEQYF
abundance: few; j_gene: TRBJ1-3; v_gene: TRBV29-1; d_gene: .; CDR3nt: TGCAGCACCTTGGAAGGGGGAAACACCATATATTTT; CDR3aa: CSTLEGGNTIYF
abundance: few; j_gene: TRBJ2-7; v_gene: TRBV6-5; d_gene: .; CDR3nt: TGTGCCAGCAGTAGGGCAGGCCCCTACGAGCAGTACTTC; CDR3aa: CASSRAGPYEQYF